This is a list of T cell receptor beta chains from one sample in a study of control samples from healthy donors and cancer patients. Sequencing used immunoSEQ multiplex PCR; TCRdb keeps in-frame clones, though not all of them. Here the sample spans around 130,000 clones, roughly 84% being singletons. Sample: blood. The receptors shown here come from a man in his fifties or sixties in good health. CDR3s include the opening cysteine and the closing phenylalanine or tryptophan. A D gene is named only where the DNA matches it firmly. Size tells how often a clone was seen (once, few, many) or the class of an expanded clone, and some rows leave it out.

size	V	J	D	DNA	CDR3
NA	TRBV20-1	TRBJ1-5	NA	TGCAGTGCTAGTCACGGAGATCAGCCCCAGCATTTT	CSASHGDQPQHF
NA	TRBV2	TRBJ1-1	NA	TGTGCCAGCAGCTCAGCTTGGGGAGCTTTCTTT	CASSSAWGAFF
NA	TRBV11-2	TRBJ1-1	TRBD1	TGTGCCAGCAGCACAACAGGGGGAGTAGGGACTGAAGCTTTCTTT	CASSTTGGVGTEAFF
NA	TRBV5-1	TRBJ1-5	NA	TGCGCCAGCAGACAGACGGCAGGGGGCAATCAGCCCCAGCATTTT	CASRQTAGGNQPQHF
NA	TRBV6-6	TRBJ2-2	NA	TGTGCCAGCAGCCTATTCTTGGGGGAGGACACCGGGGAGCTGTTTTTT	CASSLFLGEDTGELFF
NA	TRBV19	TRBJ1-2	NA	TGTGCCAGTAGTCCCCTGGAATTTGGGGGTTATGGCTACACCTTC	CASSPLEFGGYGYTF
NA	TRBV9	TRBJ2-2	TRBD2	TGTGCCAGCAGCGCCGGACTAGCGGAGCTCTTAAACACCGGGGAGCTGTTTTTT	CASSAGLAELLNTGELFF
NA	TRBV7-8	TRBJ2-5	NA	TGTGCCAGCAGCCAAGAGCGGGAGACCCAGTACTTC	CASSQERETQYF
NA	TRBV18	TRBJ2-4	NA	TGTGCCAGCTCAGGGTCCCAAAACATTCAGTACTTC	CASSGSQNIQYF
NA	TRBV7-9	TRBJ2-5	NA	TGTGCCAGCAGCTTACCCATCTGGGCGGAAGAGACCCAGTACTTC	CASSLPIWAEETQYF
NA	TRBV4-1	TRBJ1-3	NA	TGCGCCAGCAGCCCCTCGAGGAGGATCTCTGGAAACACCATATATTTT	CASSPSRRISGNTIYF
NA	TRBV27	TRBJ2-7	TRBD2	TGTGCCAGCAGTTGGACCGGGGGGGGTCCCTACGAGCAGTACTTC	CASSWTGGGPYEQYF
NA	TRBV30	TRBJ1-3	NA	TGTGCCTCACTTTCTGGGGAATTAAGCTCTGGAAACACCATATATTTT	CASLSGELSSGNTIYF
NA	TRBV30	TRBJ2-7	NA	TGTGCCTGGGGCAGGCCCTCCTACGAGCAGTACTTC	CAWGRPSYEQYF
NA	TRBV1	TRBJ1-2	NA	TGCACCAGCAGCCCATTACGAGAGGGACAGCGAGATGGCTACACCTTC	CTSSPLREGQRDGYTF
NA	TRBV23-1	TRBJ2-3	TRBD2	TGCGCCAGCATCACCAGACTAGCGGGGGGGCCGGTTAGAGATACGCAGTATTTT	CASITRLAGGPVRDTQYF
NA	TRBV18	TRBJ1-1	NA	TGTGCCAGCTCACCGGAGGTGGGCAGGGCCCGTGAAGCTTTCTTT	CASSPEVGRAREAFF
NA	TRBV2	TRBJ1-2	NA	TGTGCCACAACCAGTGGGGGCTATGGCTACACCTTC	CATTSGGYGYTF
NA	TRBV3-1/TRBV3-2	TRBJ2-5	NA	TGTGCCAGCAGCGCTCGGAGGGAGACCCAGTACTTC	CASSARRETQYF
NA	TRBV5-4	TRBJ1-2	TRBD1	TGTGCCAGCAGCTTACAGGGGTTGAACTATGGCTACACCTTC	CASSLQGLNYGYTF
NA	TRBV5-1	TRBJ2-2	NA	TGCGCCAGCAGCTCACAGATCGTAAGTCCCGGGGAGCTGTTTTTT	CASSSQIVSPGELFF
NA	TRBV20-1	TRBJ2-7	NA	TGCAGTGCACCGGCTGGGGCCGAGCAGTACTTC	CSAPAGAEQYF
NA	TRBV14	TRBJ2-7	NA	TGTGCCAGCAGCCATCTCAACCCCTACGAGCAGTACTTC	CASSHLNPYEQYF
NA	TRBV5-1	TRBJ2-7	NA	TGCGCCAGCAGCTTACAGGGAGTACCCTACGAGCAGTACTTC	CASSLQGVPYEQYF
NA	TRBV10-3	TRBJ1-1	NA	TGTGCCAGCGGGGGGGGGACCATGAACACTGAAGCTTTCTTT	CASGGGTMNTEAFF
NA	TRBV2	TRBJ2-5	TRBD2	TGTGCCAGCAGTGCCCTAGCGGGGTGGGGAGAGACCCAGTACTTC	CASSALAGWGETQYF
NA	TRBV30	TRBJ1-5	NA	TGTGCCTGGAGGCCTGACAGAGGCGATCAGCCCCAGCATTTT	CAWRPDRGDQPQHF
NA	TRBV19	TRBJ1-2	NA	TGTGCCAGTAGTATAGGCGATTATGGCTACACCTTC	CASSIGDYGYTF
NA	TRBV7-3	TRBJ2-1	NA	TGTGCCAGCAGCTTAATAGGGCCTTCTAATGCGAGAAATGAGCAGTTCTTC	CASSLIGPSNARNEQFF
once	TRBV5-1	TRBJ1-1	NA	TGCGCCAGCAGCTTTGGGCAGAAAAACACTGAAGCTTTCTTT	CASSFGQKNTEAFF
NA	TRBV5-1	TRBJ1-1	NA	TGCGCCAGCAGCTTGAACAGTGACACTGAAGCTTTCTTT	CASSLNSDTEAFF
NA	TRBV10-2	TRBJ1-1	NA	TGCGCCAGCAGTGAACAGGGTTCCACTGAAGCTTTCTTT	CASSEQGSTEAFF
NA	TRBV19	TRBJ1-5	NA	TGTGCCAGTAGTATATGGGGGGGACGTTTTAGCAATCAGCCCCAGCATTTT	CASSIWGGRFSNQPQHF
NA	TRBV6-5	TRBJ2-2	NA	TGTGCCAGCAGTTACAACACGAACACCGGGGAGCTGTTTTTT	CASSYNTNTGELFF
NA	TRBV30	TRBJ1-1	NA	TGTGCCTGGGCCCGACTAGGGATAATGAACACTGAAGCTTTCTTT	CAWARLGIMNTEAFF
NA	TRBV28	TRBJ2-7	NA	TGTGCCAGCAGTTATCCACGGGCCACTGCCTCCTACGAGCAGTACTTC	CASSYPRATASYEQYF
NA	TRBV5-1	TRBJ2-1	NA	TGCGCCAGCAGCTTGGACAGTGCACCCTACAATGAGCAGTTCTTC	CASSLDSAPYNEQFF
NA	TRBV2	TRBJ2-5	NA	TGTGCCAGCAGTGAAGCGATAGTAAGGGGTCAGACCCAGTACTTC	CASSEAIVRGQTQYF
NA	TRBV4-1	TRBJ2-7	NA	TGCGCCAGCAGCCAAGGCCGGGACACCTACGAGCAGTACTTC	CASSQGRDTYEQYF
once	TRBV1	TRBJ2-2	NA	TGCACCAGCAGCCAAGATACCCCTACGGCGTGTTCGGAGAGGGGGGGCCATACCGGGGAGCTGTTTTTT	CTSSQDTPTACSERGGHTGELFF
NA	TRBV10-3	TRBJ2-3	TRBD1	TGTGCCATCAGGACAGGGTCAGATACGCAGTATTTT	CAIRTGSDTQYF
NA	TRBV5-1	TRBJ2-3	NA	TGCGCCAGCAGTTCCCAATGGACTAGCACAGATACGCAGTATTTT	CASSSQWTSTDTQYF
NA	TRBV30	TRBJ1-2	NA	TGTGCCTGCGACATCCAGGGCTATGGCTACACCTTC	CACDIQGYGYTF
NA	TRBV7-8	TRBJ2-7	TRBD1	TGTGCCAGCACCCTTGAGGGGACAGTATACGAGCAGTACTTC	CASTLEGTVYEQYF